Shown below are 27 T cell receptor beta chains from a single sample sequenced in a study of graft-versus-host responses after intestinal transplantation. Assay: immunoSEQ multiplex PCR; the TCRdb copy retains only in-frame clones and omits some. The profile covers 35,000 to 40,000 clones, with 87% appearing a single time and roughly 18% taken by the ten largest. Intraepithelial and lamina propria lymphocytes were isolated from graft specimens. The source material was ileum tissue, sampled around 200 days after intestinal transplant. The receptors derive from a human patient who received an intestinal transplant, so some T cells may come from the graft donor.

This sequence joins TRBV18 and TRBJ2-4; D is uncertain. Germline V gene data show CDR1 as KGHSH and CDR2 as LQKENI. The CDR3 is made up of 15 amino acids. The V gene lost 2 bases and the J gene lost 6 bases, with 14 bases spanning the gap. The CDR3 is CASSPGLGSRNIQYF. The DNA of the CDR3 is TGTGCCAGCTCACCAGGGTTAGGGTCCAGAAACATTCAGTACTTC.

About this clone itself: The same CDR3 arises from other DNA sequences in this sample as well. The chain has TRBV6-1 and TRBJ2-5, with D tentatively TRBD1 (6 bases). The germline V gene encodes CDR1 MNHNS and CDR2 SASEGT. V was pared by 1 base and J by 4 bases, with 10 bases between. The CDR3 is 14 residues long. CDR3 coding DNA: TGTGCCAGCAGTGAAGACAGGGTTAGAGAGACCCAGTACTTC. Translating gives CASSEDRVRETQYF.

The CDR3 coding sequence is TGTGCCAGCAGGGACGGCACTGCGGCTAATGAAAAACTGTTTTTT. It codes for CASRDGTAANEKLFF. The chain is built from TRBV5-4 and TRBJ1-4; D unresolved. Trimming left V 5 bases short and J 3 bases short, with 14 bases between. The germline V gene has CDR1 SGHNT and CDR2 YYREEE (reference sequence). The CDR3 consists of 15 residues.

The CDR3 here is CASSPLQGETQYF. The CDR3 coding sequence is TGTGCCAGCTCACCACTACAAGGGGAGACCCAGTACTTC. The chain is built from TRBV18 and TRBJ2-5; D is undetermined. The length of the CDR3 is 13 residues. Germline loops: CDR1 KGHSH, CDR2 LQKENI. V was cut by 1 base and J by 5 bases, with 8 bases left in between.

CDR3 amino acids: CSVVSTVYEQYF. CDR3 nucleotide sequence: TGCAGCGTTGTCAGTACCGTCTACGAGCAGTACTTC. The chain joins TRBV29-1 to TRBJ2-5; unclear D gene. TRBJ2-7 explains the end of the DNA better; the J call may be wrong. This CDR3 region has 12 residues. Germline assignment: CDR1 SQVTM and CDR2 ANQGSEA.

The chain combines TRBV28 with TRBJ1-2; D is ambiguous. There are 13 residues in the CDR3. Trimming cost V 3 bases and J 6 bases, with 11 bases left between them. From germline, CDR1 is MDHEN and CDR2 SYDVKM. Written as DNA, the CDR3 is TGTGCCAGCAGTTTCTATACCGGGGATGGCTACACCTTC. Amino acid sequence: CASSFYTGDGYTF.

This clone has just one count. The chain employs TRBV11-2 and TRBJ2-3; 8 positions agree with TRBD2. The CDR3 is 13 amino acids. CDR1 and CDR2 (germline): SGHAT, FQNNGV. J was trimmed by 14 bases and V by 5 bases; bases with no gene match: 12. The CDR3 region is CASSTPGRENRYF. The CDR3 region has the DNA TGTGCCAGCAGCACCCCCGGGAGGGAGAACCGGTATTTT. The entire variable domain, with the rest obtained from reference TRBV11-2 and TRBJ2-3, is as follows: EAGVAQSPRYKIIEKRQSVAFWCNPISGHATLYWYQQILGQGPKLLIQFQNNGVVDDSQLPKDRFSAERLKGVDSTLKIQPAKLEDSAVYLCASSTPGRENRYFGPGTRLTVL.

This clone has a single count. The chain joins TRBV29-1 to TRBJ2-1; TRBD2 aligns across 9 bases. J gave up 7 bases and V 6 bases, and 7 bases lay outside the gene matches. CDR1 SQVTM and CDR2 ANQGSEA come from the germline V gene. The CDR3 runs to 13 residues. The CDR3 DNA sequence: TGCAGCGTACGCGGGAGGGCCTCGAATGAGCAGTTCTTC. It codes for CSVRGRASNEQFF.

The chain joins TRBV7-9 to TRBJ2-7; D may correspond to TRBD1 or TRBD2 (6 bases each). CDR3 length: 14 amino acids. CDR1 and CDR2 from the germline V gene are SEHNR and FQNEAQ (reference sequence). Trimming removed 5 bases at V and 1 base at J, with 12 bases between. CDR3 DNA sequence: TGTGCCAGCAGCCCCCAGGGGACTTCCTACGAGCAGTACTTC. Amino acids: CASSPQGTSYEQYF.

The CDR3 sequence: CASTRTASLILQPQHF. CDR3 DNA: TGTGCCAGTACGCGGACAGCCAGCCTTATTTTGCAGCCCCAGCATTTT. The V gene is TRBV19, the J gene TRBJ1-5; a weak D match, TRBD1 (6 bases). Germline loops: CDR1 LNHDA, CDR2 SQIVND (reference sequence). CDR3 length: 16 amino acids. V dropped 7 bases and J dropped 7 bases, with 23 bases sitting between them.

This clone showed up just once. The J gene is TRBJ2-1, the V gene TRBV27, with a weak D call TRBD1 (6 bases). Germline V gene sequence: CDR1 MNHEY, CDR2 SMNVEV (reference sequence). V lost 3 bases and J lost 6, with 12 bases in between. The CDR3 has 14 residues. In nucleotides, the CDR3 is TGTGCCAGCAGTTTGCTAGCAGGGGTCAATGAGCAGTTCTTC. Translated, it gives CASSLLAGVNEQFF.

The CDR3 DNA sequence: TGTGCCATTGGACTAGCGGGGGCCTACGAGCAGTACTTC. Translating gives CAIGLAGAYEQYF. The rearrangement joins TRBV28 to TRBJ2-7, with TRBD2 matching 13 bases. Germline V gene sequence: CDR1 MDHEN, CDR2 SYDVKM. V was clipped by 10 bases and J by 2 bases; unmatched bases: 2. CDR3 length: 13 residues.

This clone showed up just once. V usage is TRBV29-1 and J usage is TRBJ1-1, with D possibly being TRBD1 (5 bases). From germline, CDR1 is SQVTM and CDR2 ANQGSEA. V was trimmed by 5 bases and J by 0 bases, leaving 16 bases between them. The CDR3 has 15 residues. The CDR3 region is CSVMSPPGVNTEAFF. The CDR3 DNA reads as TGCAGCGTTATGTCCCCCCCGGGGGTGAACACTGAAGCTTTCTTT. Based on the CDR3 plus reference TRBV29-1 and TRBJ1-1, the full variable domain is SAVISQKPSRDICQRGTSLTIQCQVDSQVTMMFWYRQQPGQSLTLIATANQGSEATYESGFVIDKFPISRPNLTFSTLTVSNMSPEDSSIYLCSVMSPPGVNTEAFFGQGTRLTVV.

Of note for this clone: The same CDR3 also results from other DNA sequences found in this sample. Here the CDR3 DNA reads TGTGCCAGTAGTATTCTAGCGGGGACTTCCTACGAGCAGTACTTC. As protein: CASSILAGTSYEQYF. The genes are TRBV19 and TRBJ2-7, with 9 bases aligning to TRBD2. The CDR3 loop spans 15 amino acids. Germline lookup yields CDR1 LNHDA and CDR2 SQIVND (reference sequence). J gave up 1 base and V 3 bases, and 4 bases lay outside the gene matches.

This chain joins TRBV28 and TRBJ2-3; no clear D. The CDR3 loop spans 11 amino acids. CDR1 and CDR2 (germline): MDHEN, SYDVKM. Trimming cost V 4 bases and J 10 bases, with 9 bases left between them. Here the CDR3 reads CASSSWSAQYF. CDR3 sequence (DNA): TGTGCCAGCAGTTCGTGGTCGGCGCAGTATTTT.

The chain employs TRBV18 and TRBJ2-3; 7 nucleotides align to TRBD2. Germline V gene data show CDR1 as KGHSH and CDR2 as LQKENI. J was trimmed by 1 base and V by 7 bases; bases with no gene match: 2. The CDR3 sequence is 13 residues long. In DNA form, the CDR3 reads TGTGCCAGCTGTGCGGGGGGCACAGATACGCAGTATTTT. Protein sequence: CASCAGGTDTQYF. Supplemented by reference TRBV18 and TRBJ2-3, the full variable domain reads NAGVMQNPRHLVRRRGQEARLRCSPMKGHSHVYWYRQLPEEGLKFMVYLQKENIIDESGMPKERFSAEFPKEGPSILRIQQVVRGDSAAYFCASCAGGTDTQYFGPGTRLTVL.

CDR3 residues: CASSPTWWDNEQFF. CDR3 nucleotide sequence: TGTGCCAGCAGCCCCACGTGGTGGGACAATGAGCAGTTCTTC. V and J are TRBV5-8 and TRBJ2-1; D remains unclear. V was trimmed by 4 bases and J by 5 bases, leaving 13 bases between them. CDR1 and CDR2 (germline): SGHTS, YDEGEE. This CDR3 spans 14 amino acids.

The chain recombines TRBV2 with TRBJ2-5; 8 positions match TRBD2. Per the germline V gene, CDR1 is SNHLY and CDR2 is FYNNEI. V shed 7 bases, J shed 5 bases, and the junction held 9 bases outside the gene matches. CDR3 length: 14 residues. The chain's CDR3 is CASNLGGGRETQYF. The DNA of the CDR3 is TGTGCCAGCAATCTCGGCGGGGGGCGTGAGACCCAGTACTTC.

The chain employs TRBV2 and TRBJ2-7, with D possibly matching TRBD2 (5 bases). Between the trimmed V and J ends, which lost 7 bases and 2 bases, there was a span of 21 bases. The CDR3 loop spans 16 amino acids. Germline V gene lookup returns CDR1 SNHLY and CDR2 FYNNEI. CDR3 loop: CASTRRLALGTYEQYF. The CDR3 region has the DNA TGTGCCAGCACCAGACGGTTAGCACTAGGAACCTACGAGCAGTACTTC.

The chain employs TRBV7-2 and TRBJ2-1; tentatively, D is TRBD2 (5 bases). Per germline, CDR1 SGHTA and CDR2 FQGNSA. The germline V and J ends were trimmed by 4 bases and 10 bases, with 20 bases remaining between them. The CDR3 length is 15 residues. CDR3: CASSSGLNGHWEQFF. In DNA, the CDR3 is TGTGCCAGCAGCTCCGGACTGAATGGGCACTGGGAGCAGTTCTTC.

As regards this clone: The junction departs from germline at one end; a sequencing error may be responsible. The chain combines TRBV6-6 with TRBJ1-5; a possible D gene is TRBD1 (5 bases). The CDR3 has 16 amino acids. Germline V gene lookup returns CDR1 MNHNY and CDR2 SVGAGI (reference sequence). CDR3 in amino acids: CAGSYSWPGLYQPQHF. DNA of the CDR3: TGTGCCGGCAGTTACTCGTGGCCAGGGTTGTATCAGCCCCAGCATTTT.

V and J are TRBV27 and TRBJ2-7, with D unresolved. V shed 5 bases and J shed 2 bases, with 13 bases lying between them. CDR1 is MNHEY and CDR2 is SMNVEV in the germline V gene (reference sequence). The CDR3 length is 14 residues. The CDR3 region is CASSATPFAYEQYF. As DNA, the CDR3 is TGTGCCAGCAGTGCCACACCGTTCGCCTACGAGCAGTACTTC.

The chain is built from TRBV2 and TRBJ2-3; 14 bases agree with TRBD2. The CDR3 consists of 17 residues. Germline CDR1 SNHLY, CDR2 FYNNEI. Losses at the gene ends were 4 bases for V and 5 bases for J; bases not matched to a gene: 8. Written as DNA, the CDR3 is TGTGCCAGCAGTGGACTACCGGGACTAGCGGGAGAAGATACGCAGTATTTT. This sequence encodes CASSGLPGLAGEDTQYF. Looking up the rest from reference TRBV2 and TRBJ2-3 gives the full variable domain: EPEVTQTPSHQVTQMGQEVILRCVPISNHLYFYWYRQILGQKVEFLVSFYNNEISEKSEIFDDQFSVERPDGSNFTLKIRSTKLEDSAMYFCASSGLPGLAGEDTQYFGPGTRLTVL.

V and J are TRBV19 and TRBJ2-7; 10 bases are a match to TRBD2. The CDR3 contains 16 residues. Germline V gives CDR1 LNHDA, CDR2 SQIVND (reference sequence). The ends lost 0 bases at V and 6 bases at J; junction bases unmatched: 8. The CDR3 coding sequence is TGTGCCAGTAGTATAGATACTAGCGGGAACATTTTCGAGCAGTACTTC. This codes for CASSIDTSGNIFEQYF.

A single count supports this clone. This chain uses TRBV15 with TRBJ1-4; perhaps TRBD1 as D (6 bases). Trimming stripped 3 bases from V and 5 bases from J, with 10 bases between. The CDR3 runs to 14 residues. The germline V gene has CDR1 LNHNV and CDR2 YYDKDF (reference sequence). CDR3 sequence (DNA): TGTGCCACCAGCAGGGGGGGCCACAATGAAAAACTGTTTTTT. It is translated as CATSRGGHNEKLFF.

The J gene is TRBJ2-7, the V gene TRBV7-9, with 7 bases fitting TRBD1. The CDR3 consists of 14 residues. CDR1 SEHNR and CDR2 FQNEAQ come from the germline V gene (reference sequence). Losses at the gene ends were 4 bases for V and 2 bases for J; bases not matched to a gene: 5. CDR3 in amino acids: CASSYPGQTYEQYF. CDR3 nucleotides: TGTGCCAGCAGCTACCCGGGACAGACCTACGAGCAGTACTTC.

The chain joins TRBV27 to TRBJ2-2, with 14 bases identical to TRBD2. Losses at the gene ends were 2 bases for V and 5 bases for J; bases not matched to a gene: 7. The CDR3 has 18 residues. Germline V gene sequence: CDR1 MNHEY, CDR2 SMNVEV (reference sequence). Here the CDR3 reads CASSLRTSGGPVTGELFF. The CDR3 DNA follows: TGTGCCAGCAGTTTAAGGACTAGCGGGGGGCCGGTGACCGGGGAGCTGTTTTTT.